This TCR beta chain was retrieved from a study of neoadjuvant nivolumab and ipilimumab in lung cancer. The V gene's germline CDR1 is MRHNA and CDR2 SNTAGT. V was shortened by 7 bases and J by 4 bases, with 17 bases between the two germline ends. CDR3 size: 16 residues. Method: immunoSEQ multiplex PCR; TCRdb's copy keeps in-frame clones and lacks some. Here the sample spans about 38,000 clones, roughly 87% being singletons. Concerning this clone: The antigen remains undetermined.

Study observations and caveats: TCR richness and clonality were higher in tumors than adjacent uninvolved lung.

This TCR derives from an adult with non-small cell lung cancer. The chain recombines TRBV6-4 with TRBJ2-6, with D unclear. The sequences come from peripheral blood, collected before neoadjuvant nivolumab, alone or with ipilimumab. The CDR3 nucleotides are TGTGCCAGCAATGAAATGTCTGCCGGGGGGGCCAACGTCCTGACTTTC. This encodes CASNEMSAGGANVLTF.